A selection of T cell receptor beta chains follows, all from one sample in a study of cytomegalovirus exposure and HLA in healthy donors. This table comes from immunoSEQ multiplex PCR, and its TCRdb copy is limited to in-frame clones, with some not included. The sample holds about 160,000 clones, about 81% seen once. Sequenced material: PBMCs. These receptors were taken from a girl between 5 and 17 years old in good health and CMV-seropositive. CDR3s include the opening cysteine and the closing phenylalanine or tryptophan. D genes are given only for firm matches. Size tells how often a clone was seen (once, few, many) or the class of an expanded clone, and some rows leave it out.

CDR3 protein: CACTGGARYEQYF
CDR3 DNA: TGTGCCTGCACTGGGGGGGCTAGATACGAGCAGTACTTC
J gene: TRBJ2-7
clone size: .
D gene: .
V gene: TRBV30

CDR3 protein: CASSLGQGRAFF
CDR3 DNA: TGTGCCAGCAGCTTAGGGCAAGGTCGGGCTTTCTTT
J gene: TRBJ1-1
clone size: .
D gene: .
V gene: TRBV7-3

CDR3 protein: CASSLGQGAEAFF
CDR3 DNA: TGTGCCAGCAGCCTGGGACAGGGGGCTGAAGCTTTCTTT
J gene: TRBJ1-1
clone size: .
D gene: TRBD1
V gene: TRBV7-6

CDR3 protein: CASAGTGVNYGYTF
CDR3 DNA: TGTGCCAGTGCCGGGACAGGGGTGAACTATGGCTACACCTTC
J gene: TRBJ1-2
clone size: .
D gene: TRBD1
V gene: TRBV19

CDR3 protein: CASGSRRLDKAFF
CDR3 DNA: TGTGCCAGCGGGTCGAGGAGGCTTGATAAAGCTTTCTTT
J gene: TRBJ1-1
clone size: .
D gene: .
V gene: TRBV6-6

CDR3 protein: CASSYGSGINTDTQYF
CDR3 DNA: TGCGCCAGCAGCTACGGGTCGGGGATTAACACAGATACGCAGTATTTT
J gene: TRBJ2-3
clone size: .
D gene: .
V gene: TRBV5-1

CDR3 protein: CASDNPPRGSETQYF
CDR3 DNA: TGTGCCAGCGATAATCCGCCACGGGGTTCGGAGACCCAGTACTTC
J gene: TRBJ2-5
clone size: .
D gene: .
V gene: TRBV6-6

CDR3 protein: CASHLRSNTEAFF
CDR3 DNA: TGTGCCAGCCACTTGCGGAGTAACACTGAAGCTTTCTTT
J gene: TRBJ1-1
clone size: .
D gene: .
V gene: TRBV2

CDR3 protein: CASSWGPSYEQFF
CDR3 DNA: TGTGCCAGCAGTTGGGGCCCGAGCTATGAGCAGTTCTTC
J gene: TRBJ2-1
clone size: .
D gene: .
V gene: TRBV28

CDR3 protein: CASSLLAGRVEQYF
CDR3 DNA: TGTGCCAGCAGCTTGCTCGCAGGGAGGGTCGAGCAGTACTTC
J gene: TRBJ2-7
clone size: .
D gene: TRBD2
V gene: TRBV5-6

CDR3 protein: CSVRVLSNQPQHF
CDR3 DNA: TGCAGCGTTCGAGTTCTTAGCAATCAGCCCCAGCATTTT
J gene: TRBJ1-5
clone size: .
D gene: .
V gene: TRBV29-1

CDR3 protein: CASSLVYRVDEQFF
CDR3 DNA: TGTGCCAGCAGCTTAGTGTACAGGGTAGATGAGCAGTTCTTC
J gene: TRBJ2-1
clone size: .
D gene: .
V gene: TRBV13

CDR3 protein: CASSIDQNTDTQYF
CDR3 DNA: TGTGCCAGTAGTATAGACCAGAACACAGATACGCAGTATTTT
J gene: TRBJ2-3
clone size: .
D gene: .
V gene: TRBV19

CDR3 protein: CASSVGGLIYYEQYF
CDR3 DNA: TGCGCCAGCAGCGTAGGAGGCCTCATTTACTACGAGCAGTACTTC
J gene: TRBJ2-7
clone size: .
D gene: .
V gene: TRBV5-1

CDR3 protein: CASSLLAENYGYTF
CDR3 DNA: TGTGCCAGCAGCTTACTAGCGGAGAACTATGGCTACACCTTC
J gene: TRBJ1-2
clone size: .
D gene: .
V gene: TRBV7-9

CDR3 protein: CAWGAGTSGRARDIQYF
CDR3 DNA: TGTGCCTGGGGAGCCGGGACTAGCGGGAGGGCTCGAGACATTCAGTACTTC
J gene: TRBJ2-4
clone size: .
D gene: TRBD2
V gene: TRBV30

CDR3 protein: CASSLVGSAKNIQYF
CDR3 DNA: TGTGCCAGCAGTTTAGTGGGCTCGGCCAAAAACATTCAGTACTTC
J gene: TRBJ2-4
clone size: once
D gene: .
V gene: TRBV28

CDR3 protein: CASSYSGAPGANVLTF
CDR3 DNA: TGTGCCAGCAGTTACTCGGGGGCTCCTGGAGCCAACGTCCTGACTTTC
J gene: TRBJ2-6
clone size: .
D gene: .
V gene: TRBV6-5

CDR3 protein: CASSLSRGNTEAFF
CDR3 DNA: TGTGCCAGCAGCTTGTCCAGGGGGAACACTGAAGCTTTCTTT
J gene: TRBJ1-1
clone size: .
D gene: .
V gene: TRBV7-2

CDR3 protein: CASSIMTGNTGELFF
CDR3 DNA: TGTGCCAGCAGTATTATGACAGGGAACACCGGGGAGCTGTTTTTT
J gene: TRBJ2-2
clone size: .
D gene: .
V gene: TRBV28